The rows below give T cell receptor beta chains drawn from one sample of a study of post-analysis software for immune sequencing data. Via MiXCR, TCRdb re-called the PCR reads, giving one row per CDR3 protein. This table has 750,000 to 900,000 distinct CDR3 sequences, 46% appearing once. Sequenced material: blood. These receptors originate from a girl under 18 with multiple sclerosis. The CDR3 runs from the conserved cysteine through the conserved F or W. A D gene is named only where the DNA matches it firmly. Some rows mark clone size as missing; the rest say once, few, many or name a class of expanded clone.

DNA	CDR3	V	size	J	D
TGTGCCACCAGCAAGACGTCCGGGAGGGCCTTAGATACGCAGTATTTT	CATSKTSGRALDTQYF	TRBV15	few	TRBJ2-3	TRBD2
TGCGCCAGCAGCCCCGGGGTACTAACAGCCCCCCGGTCCTACGAGCAGTACTTC	CASSPGVLTAPRSYEQYF	TRBV5-1	.	TRBJ2-7	.
TGCGCCAGCAGCTTTAGCGGGGACGCCTACAATGAGCAGTTCTTC	CASSFSGDAYNEQFF	TRBV5-1	.	TRBJ2-1	TRBD2
TGTGCCAGCGCCCCGACCGTGAACACTGAAGCTTTCTTT	CASAPTVNTEAFF	TRBV7-6	once	TRBJ1-1	.
TGCGCCAGCAGCCAGATCCCTGGGAGCTCCTACGAGCAGTACTTC	CASSQIPGSSYEQYF	TRBV4-1	.	TRBJ2-7	.
TGTGCCAGCAGTATCGGACAGGGGGGAGCCTACGAGCAGTACTTC	CASSIGQGGAYEQYF	TRBV6-5	.	TRBJ2-7	TRBD1
TGTGCCAGCAGCTTAGCCCGGACAGGAGACTATGGCTACACCTTC	CASSLARTGDYGYTF	TRBV7-8	few	TRBJ1-2	TRBD1
TGTGCCAGCAGTTACTATACAGGACTAGCGGGGATCACAGATACGCAGTATTTT	CASSYYTGLAGITDTQYF	TRBV6-5	few	TRBJ2-3	TRBD2
TGTGCCAGCAGCCAGACAGGGGACCCCTACGAGCAGTACTTC	CASSQTGDPYEQYF	TRBV5-4	.	TRBJ2-7	TRBD1
TGTGCCAGCAGCTTGGAGAGAGGGGTTACGCAGTATTTT	CASSLERGVTQYF	TRBV5-6	.	TRBJ2-3	.
TGTGCCAGCACCCGGGAAGGTCTGCAAGAGACCCAGTACTTC	CASTREGLQETQYF	TRBV11-3	.	TRBJ2-5	.
TGCGCCAGCAGCCAGGGGCCGGGGGATGAGCAGTTCTTC	CASSQGPGDEQFF	TRBV5-1	.	TRBJ2-1	.
TGCAGTGCTGACCATAGCGGGAGCCGCTCGGATACGCAGTATTTT	CSADHSGSRSDTQYF	TRBV20-1	.	TRBJ2-3	TRBD2
TGCAGTGCTTCCTATTCGACAGGGGCGACCGAAAAACTGTTTTTT	CSASYSTGATEKLFF	TRBV20-1	.	TRBJ1-4	TRBD1
TGTGCCAGCAGCCTAGGACAGACAGCTCGTGAAAACATTCAGTACTTC	CASSLGQTARENIQYF	TRBV27	.	TRBJ2-4	.
TGTGCCAGCAGTGAATTGGTGACGAGCTATGGCTACACCTTC	CASSELVTSYGYTF	TRBV6-1	few	TRBJ1-2	.
TGTGCCAGCAGTAAGACAGGGGGCGGATACGAGCAGTACTTC	CASSKTGGGYEQYF	TRBV27	.	TRBJ2-7	TRBD1
TGTGCCAGCAGCGCAGGACGGACACAAGAGACCCAGTACTTC	CASSAGRTQETQYF	TRBV9	.	TRBJ2-5	.
TGTGCCAGCAGTTCACCAACTCCGGGACCCCAAGGGGATACGCAGTATTTT	CASSSPTPGPQGDTQYF	TRBV28	few	TRBJ2-3	.
TGTGCCAGCAGTTACTGGAACTCCCGGACTAGCGGATTCTTCTACGAGCAGTACTTC	CASSYWNSRTSGFFYEQYF	TRBV6-5	few	TRBJ2-7	TRBD2
TGTGCCAGCAGCGTCCGGGACAGGTCCCCCTATGGCTACACCTTC	CASSVRDRSPYGYTF	TRBV9	.	TRBJ1-2	TRBD1
TGTGCCAGCAGTTCCTCACTTGAAAAACTGTTTTTT	CASSSSLEKLFF	TRBV12-3/TRBV12-4	.	TRBJ1-4	.
TGTGCCAGCAGCTTAGCCTCAGGGAACACTGAAGCTTTCTTT	CASSLASGNTEAFF	TRBV7-9	.	TRBJ1-1	.
TGCGCCAGCAGCCAAGCACAGTACAATGAGCAGTTCTTC	CASSQAQYNEQFF	TRBV4-3	.	TRBJ2-1	.
TGTGCCAGCAGCCCCGGGACTAGCGTCCACAATGAGCAGTTCTTC	CASSPGTSVHNEQFF	TRBV7-9	few	TRBJ2-1	TRBD2
TGTGCCAGCAGTTCGGGACTAGCGGGAGAGTTAGCCAAAAACATTCAGTACTTC	CASSSGLAGELAKNIQYF	TRBV28	few	TRBJ2-4	TRBD2
TGCGCCAGCAGCTTGGCTCTAGCGGGAGGTACGCCAGATACGCAGTATTTT	CASSLALAGGTPDTQYF	TRBV5-1	.	TRBJ2-3	TRBD2
TGTGCCAGCAGGGTAGCGGAGACCCAGTACTTC	CASRVAETQYF	TRBV11-1	.	TRBJ2-5	.
TGCGCCAGCAGCCAAGGTTGGGGACACCCCTACGAGCAGTACTTC	CASSQGWGHPYEQYF	TRBV4-1	few	TRBJ2-7	.
TGTGCCAGCAGTTACTCATTAGCGGGGAGGGCCACAGATACGCAGTATTTT	CASSYSLAGRATDTQYF	TRBV6-6	.	TRBJ2-3	TRBD2
TGTGCCAGCAGCGAGAGGGGCGATTCTGGCTACACCTTC	CASSERGDSGYTF	TRBV9	.	TRBJ1-2	.
TGCGCCAGCAGTGTACGGGACGATACGCAGTATTTT	CASSVRDDTQYF	TRBV10-2	few	TRBJ2-3	.
TGTGCCAGCAGTCTACACAGGGTTCAGGATCCTCTCGGTACGCAGTATTTT	CASSLHRVQDPLGTQYF	TRBV12-3/TRBV12-4	few	TRBJ2-3	.
TGTGCCAGCAGCTTAACGGGACTAGCAACAGATACGCAGTATTTT	CASSLTGLATDTQYF	TRBV11-2	many	TRBJ2-3	TRBD2
TGTGCCAGCAGCGCCCATCCCCGGGACGCCAGCACAGATACGCAGTATTTT	CASSAHPRDASTDTQYF	TRBV9	.	TRBJ2-3	.
TGTGCCAGCAGCGAGTCCGGGACTAGCGGCTACGAGCAGTACTTC	CASSESGTSGYEQYF	TRBV6-1	.	TRBJ2-7	TRBD2
TGTGCCAGCAGAACCCGGGCGGCCTACAATGAGCAGTTCTTC	CASRTRAAYNEQFF	TRBV28	few	TRBJ2-1	.
TGCAGCGTTGAAGGGGCTGGATTGGCCTCCTACAATGAGCAGTTCTTC	CSVEGAGLASYNEQFF	TRBV29-1	.	TRBJ2-1	.
TGTGCCAGCACCTCTAGCGGGAGCGGGGATACGCAGTATTTT	CASTSSGSGDTQYF	TRBV11-2	.	TRBJ2-3	TRBD2
TGTGCCAGCAGCCCCTGGGTAGGCCTAGCTGATGAGCAGTACTTC	CASSPWVGLADEQYF	TRBV9	.	TRBJ2-7	.
TGTGCCAGCAGCTCCCCTCGGACTCCTGAAGCTTTCTTT	CASSSPRTPEAFF	TRBV5-6	.	TRBJ1-1	.
TGTGCCAGCAGACAGTCTACTCAAGAGACCCAGTACTTC	CASRQSTQETQYF	TRBV6-2/TRBV6-3	.	TRBJ2-5	.
TGCAGCGTTGAGGGGCCCCTGGGGCAGGGGAATGGCTACACCTTC	CSVEGPLGQGNGYTF	TRBV29-1	few	TRBJ1-2	.
TGTGCCAGCAGCCCCCAGGGAACCAACACCGGGGAGCTGTTTTTT	CASSPQGTNTGELFF	TRBV7-2	few	TRBJ2-2	.
TGTGCCAGCAGTTACGGGACTAGCGGAACCTACGAGCAGTACTTC	CASSYGTSGTYEQYF	TRBV6-6	.	TRBJ2-7	TRBD2
TGCGCCAGCAGCTTGGATGGAGGTCGGAGCACAGATACGCAGTATTTT	CASSLDGGRSTDTQYF	TRBV5-1	.	TRBJ2-3	.
TGTGCCAGCAGCTTAGCAGGGGGCGACGAGCAGTACTTC	CASSLAGGDEQYF	TRBV12-3/TRBV12-4	many	TRBJ2-7	TRBD1
TGCGCCAGCAGCTTGACCTCAGCGGATACTGAAGCTTTCTTT	CASSLTSADTEAFF	TRBV5-1	.	TRBJ1-1	.
TGTGCCAGCAGTTACAGGGTAGGCAATCAGCCCCAGCATTTT	CASSYRVGNQPQHF	TRBV28	few	TRBJ1-5	.
TGTGCCAGCAGTTTATACCCAACCCCCTACGAGCAGTACTTC	CASSLYPTPYEQYF	TRBV27	.	TRBJ2-7	.
TGTGCCAGCAGCTTGGTCCCGGGACAGACCTACGAGCAGTACTTC	CASSLVPGQTYEQYF	TRBV5-5	.	TRBJ2-7	TRBD1
TGTGCCAGCAGCCAAGACCCTGTGACTAGCGGGAGGGGTGATACGCAGTATTTT	CASSQDPVTSGRGDTQYF	TRBV4-2	few	TRBJ2-3	TRBD2
TGTGCCAGCTCTGAGGGTGACGAGCAGTACTTC	CASSEGDEQYF	TRBV12-3/TRBV12-4	few	TRBJ2-7	.
TGTGCCAGCAGTTATTGGGACAGCAATAATCAGCCCCAGCATTTT	CASSYWDSNNQPQHF	TRBV6-6	.	TRBJ1-5	TRBD1